This T cell receptor beta chain comes out of a study of human T cells and chemical hapten exposure. Study context: Sensitizing treatment utilized 2% DPC over a 2 cm by 2 cm portion of upper inner arm skin. Throughout a study of around six months, patients underwent weekly scalp administration of diphenylcyclopropenone doses.

CDR1 and CDR2 from the germline V gene are SGHVS and FQNEAQ. V lost 7 bases, J lost 5 bases, and 11 bases lay in between. This CDR3 region has 13 residues. TCRdb fed the RACE reads into MiXCR, producing one record per CDR3 protein. Of around 120,000 distinct CDR3 sequences listed, about 13% are singletons. Specified time point: patch test 1, 2 weeks after DPC sensitization. As for treatment: therapeutic diphenylcyclopropenone sensitization with weekly scalp DPC. V is TRBV7-8 and J is TRBJ2-2; weak D call: TRBD2 (5 bases). This TCR was sampled from a man younger than 35 with alopecia areata. Some clones in this sample may be carry-over from other donors' samples. The input for sequencing was whole blood, taken in connection with sensitization to the hapten diphenylcyclopropenone (DPC). The CDR3 sequence: CASTLAGTGELFF. Written as DNA, the CDR3 is TGTGCCAGCACCCTGGCGGGTACCGGGGAGCTGTTTTTT.